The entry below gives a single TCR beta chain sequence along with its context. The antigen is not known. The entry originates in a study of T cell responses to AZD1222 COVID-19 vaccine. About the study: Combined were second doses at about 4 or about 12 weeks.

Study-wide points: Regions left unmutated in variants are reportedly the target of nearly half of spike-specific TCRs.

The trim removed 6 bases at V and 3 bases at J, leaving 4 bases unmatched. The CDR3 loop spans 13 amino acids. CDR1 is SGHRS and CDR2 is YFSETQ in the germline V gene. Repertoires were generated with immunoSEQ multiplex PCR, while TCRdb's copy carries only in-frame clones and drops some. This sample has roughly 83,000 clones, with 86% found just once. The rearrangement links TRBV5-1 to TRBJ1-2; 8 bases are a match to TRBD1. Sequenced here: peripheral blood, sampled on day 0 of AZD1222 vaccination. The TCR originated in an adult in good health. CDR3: CASTGQGDYGYTF. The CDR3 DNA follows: TGCGCCAGCACAGGACAGGGAGACTATGGCTACACCTTC.